This TCR beta chain emerged from a study of cytomegalovirus exposure and HLA in healthy donors. This clone was observed a handful of times. The PCR used 60 Vbeta and 13 Jbeta primers. The method was immunoSEQ multiplex PCR; TCRdb's version includes in-frame clones alone and lacks a portion of them. The repertoire holds 150,000 to 200,000 clones, with around 79% as singletons. This CDR3 is built from 14 residues. Trimming stripped 2 bases from V and 1 base from J, with 7 bases between. Germline-derived CDR1 and CDR2 are SGHNT and YYREEE (reference sequence). V usage is TRBV5-4 and J usage is TRBJ1-3; D gene ambiguous. Sequencing was carried out using PBMCs. This clonotype originated in a male donor in good health and CMV-seropositive. The DNA for the CDR3 is TGTGCCAGCAGCTTACCGGGGTCTGGAAACACCATATATTTT. Translated: CASSLPGSGNTIYF.